The rows below give T cell receptor beta chains drawn from one sample of a study of tumor-infiltrating lymphocytes in localized non-small cell lung cancer. The repertoire was sequenced with immunoSEQ multiplex PCR; TCRdb's copy has only in-frame clones and lacks some. The sample includes about 3,000 clones, 52% of them seen just once. Sequenced sample: uninvolved lung tissue not adjacent to the tumor. The origin of the receptors is a human donor with non-small cell lung cancer. The conserved cysteine and the conserved F or W are not part of the CDR3 here.

>TRBJ2-7|TRBV5-4
ASSLGDEVSYEQY
>TRBJ1-1|TRBV11-2
ASSLGRQGLEAF
>TRBJ1-5|TRBV19
ASSLQGPGQPQH
>TRBJ2-4|TRBV4-1
ASSQGPAGGESNIQY
>TRBJ1-2|TRBV30
AWTGQGGYGYT
>TRBJ1-1|TRBV7-9
ASSYIQGGAEAF
>TRBJ2-1|TRBV7-2
ASSLALMNEQF
>TRBJ2-7|TRBV4-3
ASSDGTGVRSYEQY
>TRBJ1-3|TRBV28
ASSSLVLSSGNTIY
>TRBJ2-3|TRBV5-1
ASSLEAGASTDTQY
>TRBJ2-3|TRBV5-4
ASSRSRGSTDTQY
>TRBJ2-1|TRBV7-6
ASSWGLAGPFDEQF
>TRBJ2-1|TRBV14
ASSQDLLGASSHEQF
>TRBJ2-1|TRBV9
ASSPGTSGLGEQF
>TRBJ2-7|TRBV7-3
ASSPTGYSYEQY
>TRBJ1-2|TRBV30
AWTATNYGYT